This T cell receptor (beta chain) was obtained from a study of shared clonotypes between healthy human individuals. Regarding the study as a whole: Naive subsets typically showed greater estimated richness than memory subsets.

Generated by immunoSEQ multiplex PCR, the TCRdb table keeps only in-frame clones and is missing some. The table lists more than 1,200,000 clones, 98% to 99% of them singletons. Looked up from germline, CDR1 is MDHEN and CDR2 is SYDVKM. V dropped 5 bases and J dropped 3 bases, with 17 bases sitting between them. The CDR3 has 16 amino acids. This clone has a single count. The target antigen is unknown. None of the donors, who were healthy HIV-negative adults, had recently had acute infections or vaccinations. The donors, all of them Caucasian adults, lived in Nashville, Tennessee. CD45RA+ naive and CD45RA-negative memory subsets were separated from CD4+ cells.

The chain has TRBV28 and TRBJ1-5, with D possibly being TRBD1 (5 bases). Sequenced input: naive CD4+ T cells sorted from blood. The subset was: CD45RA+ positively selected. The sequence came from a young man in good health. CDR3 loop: CASSPRDQGANQPQHF. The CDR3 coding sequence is TGTGCCAGCAGTCCCCGGGACCAAGGGGCCAATCAGCCCCAGCATTTT.